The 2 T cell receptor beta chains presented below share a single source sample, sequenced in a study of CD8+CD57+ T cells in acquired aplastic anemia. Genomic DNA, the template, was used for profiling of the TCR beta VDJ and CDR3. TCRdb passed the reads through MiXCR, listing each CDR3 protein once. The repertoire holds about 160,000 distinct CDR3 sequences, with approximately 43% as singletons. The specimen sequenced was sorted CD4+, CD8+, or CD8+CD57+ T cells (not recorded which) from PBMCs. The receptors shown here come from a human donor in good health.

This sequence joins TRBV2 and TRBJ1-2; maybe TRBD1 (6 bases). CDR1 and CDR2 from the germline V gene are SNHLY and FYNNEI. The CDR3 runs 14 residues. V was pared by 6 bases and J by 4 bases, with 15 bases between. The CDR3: CASRGAQSAYGYTF. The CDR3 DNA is TGTGCCAGCAGGGGGGCCCAGTCAGCCTATGGCTACACCTTC.

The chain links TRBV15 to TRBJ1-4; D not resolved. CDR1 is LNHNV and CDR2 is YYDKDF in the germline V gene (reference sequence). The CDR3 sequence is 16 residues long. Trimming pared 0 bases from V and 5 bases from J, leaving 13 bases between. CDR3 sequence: CATSRDREQRNEKLFF. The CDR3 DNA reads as TGTGCCACCAGCAGAGATAGGGAACAGCGGAATGAAAAACTGTTTTTT.